The 16 T cell receptor beta chains presented below share a single source sample, sequenced in a study of T cells expressing NK-cell markers. Each CDR3 protein gets one entry in TCRdb, which reprocessed the 5' RACE reads and gives no DNA. Its clone listing holds around 280,000 distinct CDR3 sequences. The sequenced sample consisted of blood T cells: a sorted CD56 or NKG2C T cell subset, CD4+ or CD8+ T cells, or bulk PBMC T cells (not recorded which). The origin of the receptors is a man younger than 35 in good health.

The chain joins TRBV27 to TRBJ2-5; lacking DNA, the TRBD2 call made by TCRdb goes unchecked. Germline V lookup: CDR1 MNHEY, CDR2 SMNVEV (reference sequence). The CDR3 is 17 residues long. The CDR3 reads CASTSFGTSGGQETQYF.

V and J are TRBV7-9 and TRBJ2-7; the TRBD1 assignment by TCRdb is unverifiable without DNA. This CDR3 spans 13 amino acids. Germline loops: CDR1 SEHNR, CDR2 FQNEAQ (reference sequence). The CDR3 sequence is CASSLTQGGEQYF.

The J gene is TRBJ1-6, the V gene TRBV6-6. Germline V gene data show CDR1 as MNHNY and CDR2 as SVGAGI (reference sequence). The CDR3 is 13 residues long. CDR3 in amino acids: CASRGKVESPLHF.

The V and J genes are TRBV9 and TRBJ2-3. CDR1 and CDR2 from the germline V gene are SGDLS and YYNGEE. The CDR3 spans 16 residues. The CDR3 is CASSVASATSTDTQYF.

The chain uses TRBV2 and TRBJ2-7; TCRdb designates TRBD1, a call that cannot be tested without DNA. This CDR3 is built from 12 residues. The germline V gene has CDR1 SNHLY and CDR2 FYNNEI. Here the CDR3 reads CAGSTGTYEQYF. The full variable domain, rest sourced from reference TRBV2 and TRBJ2-7, is EPEVTQTPSHQVTQMGQEVILRCVPISNHLYFYWYRQILGQKVEFLVSFYNNEISEKSEIFDDQFSVERPDGSNFTLKIRSTKLEDSAMYFCAGSTGTYEQYFGPGTRLTVT.

This sequence joins TRBV7-8 and TRBJ2-3; with no DNA, the TCRdb D assignment of TRBD1 cannot be verified. This CDR3 is built from 16 residues. Germline V lookup: CDR1 SGHVS, CDR2 FQNEAQ. The CDR3 region is CASSLGGRASTDTQYF.

The chain couples TRBV12-3 or TRBV12-4 to TRBJ1-5. The CDR3 is made up of 15 amino acids. CDR3 region: CASSFQGHSNQPQHF.

The chain uses TRBV4-3 and TRBJ2-2; TCRdb's D gene call, TRBD2, goes unchecked for lack of DNA. Per germline, CDR1 LGHNA and CDR2 YSLEER. The CDR3 is made up of 14 amino acids. CDR3 region: CASRLGPNTGELFF.

V gene TRBV5-1 combines with J gene TRBJ1-2; TCRdb returns TRBD1, unconfirmable since there is no DNA. The CDR3 is made up of 13 amino acids. Germline assignment: CDR1 SGHRS and CDR2 YFSETQ. Here the CDR3 reads CASSFGGGYGYTF. Filled out from reference TRBV5-1 and TRBJ1-2, the complete variable domain reads KAGVTQTPRYLIKTRGQQVTLSCSPISGHRSVSWYQQTPGQGLQFLFEYFSETQRNKGNFPGRFSGRQFSNSRSEMNVSTLELGDSALYLCASSFGGGYGYTFGSGTRLTVV.

The chain uses TRBV6-5 and TRBJ2-2. The CDR3 sequence is 15 residues long. The germline V gene has CDR1 MNHEY and CDR2 SVGAGI. The CDR3 loop is CASSYSRLNTGELFF.

The chain uses TRBV7-2 and TRBJ1-6; TCRdb indicates TRBD1, and absent DNA this call remains unverified. The CDR3 loop spans 14 amino acids. CDR1 SGHTA and CDR2 FQGNSA come from the germline V gene. CDR3 protein: CASSLTGVNSPLHF.

The V and J genes are TRBV4-3 and TRBJ1-1; absent DNA, TCRdb's TRBD1 call cannot be checked. CDR3 size: 15 residues. CDR1 is LGHNA, CDR2 YSLEER, per germline. CDR3 residues: CASSQVSGQRTEAFF.

The chain carries TRBV20-1 and TRBJ2-3; TCRdb's D call of TRBD2 is untestable without DNA. The CDR3 covers 18 residues. Germline-derived CDR1 and CDR2 are DFQATT and SNEGSKA (reference sequence). The CDR3 is CSARELAGGRGITDTQYF.

The V gene is TRBV12-3 or TRBV12-4, the J gene TRBJ1-2; the TRBD1 assignment by TCRdb is unverifiable without DNA. The CDR3 consists of 13 residues. The CDR3 sequence is CASSFGSARGYTF.

This chain links TRBV6-1 with TRBJ1-5; the D call of TRBD1 rests on TCRdb alone, since no DNA is present to check it. Germline V gene lookup returns CDR1 MNHNS and CDR2 SASEGT. The CDR3 loop spans 15 amino acids. CDR3 residues: CASREMMTGNQPQHF.

Here the CDR3 reads CASSQEGTGRPNQPQHF. V usage is TRBV4-2 and J usage is TRBJ1-5; TCRdb lists TRBD1, though no DNA is available to test this call. The CDR3 consists of 17 residues. The germline V gene encodes CDR1 LGHNA and CDR2 YNFKEQ.